These T cell receptor beta chains were read from a single sample in a study of T-cell memory formation after mild COVID-19. TCRdb re-called the 5' RACE reads with MiXCR, one entry per CDR3 protein. Of roughly 110,000 distinct CDR3 sequences in the sample, around 14% are singletons; the top ten hold under 45%. What was sequenced was PBMCs or a T cell subset sorted from them (not recorded which). The receptor set was obtained from a man in his late teens or twenties who had mild COVID-19 (a few samples of this study predate the infection). Cell type and time point are not known. The CDR3 runs from the conserved cysteine through the conserved F or W. Clone size appears in some rows only: once, few, many, or a class for an expanded clone.

abundance: few; v_gene: TRBV4-1; CDR3aa: CASGDMNTEAFF
abundance: -; v_gene: TRBV7-9; CDR3aa: CASSGNPGHYEQYF
abundance: -; v_gene: TRBV5-1; CDR3aa: CASSPGQGASYTF
abundance: few; v_gene: TRBV4-1; CDR3aa: CASSQEAGVADTQYF
abundance: -; v_gene: TRBV29-1; CDR3aa: CSYGYQGEGGYTF
abundance: -; v_gene: TRBV6-2/TRBV6-3; CDR3aa: CASRHDLLAANVLTF
abundance: -; v_gene: TRBV4-1; CDR3aa: CASSQRLAGGETQYF
abundance: -; v_gene: TRBV6-1; CDR3aa: CATGTDNTGELFF
abundance: few; v_gene: TRBV2; CDR3aa: CASVGLAPWETQYF
abundance: few; v_gene: TRBV11-2; CDR3aa: CASSSPLTGTTDTQYF
abundance: few; v_gene: TRBV27; CDR3aa: CASSTKGGSEQYF
abundance: few; v_gene: TRBV7-2; CDR3aa: CASSPPDSSYNEQFF
abundance: -; v_gene: TRBV4-1; CDR3aa: CASSQAWPQDAGELFF
abundance: -; v_gene: TRBV29-1; CDR3aa: CSVEIAGQGPEAFF
abundance: -; v_gene: TRBV4-1; CDR3aa: CASTLGSAQDEQYF
abundance: few; v_gene: TRBV20-1; CDR3aa: CSARVGQANTEAFF
abundance: few; v_gene: TRBV6-2/TRBV6-3; CDR3aa: CASSYRDISYNEQFF
abundance: -; v_gene: TRBV7-2; CDR3aa: CASRYLWTGNYEQYF
abundance: -; v_gene: TRBV15; CDR3aa: CATHQRLLSSTDTQYF
abundance: -; v_gene: TRBV7-7; CDR3aa: CASSLGLFETQYF
abundance: -; v_gene: TRBV10-3; CDR3aa: CAISDAGQVSNYGYTF
abundance: -; v_gene: TRBV6-2/TRBV6-3; CDR3aa: CASSYGTGNEQFF
abundance: -; v_gene: TRBV9; CDR3aa: CASSEVGRGLRETQYF
abundance: -; v_gene: TRBV9; CDR3aa: CASSVVGLAGIQETQYF
abundance: -; v_gene: TRBV11-2; CDR3aa: CASSSPEGQGRDIQYF
abundance: few; v_gene: TRBV7-2; CDR3aa: CASSLRGGDNTEAFF
abundance: few; v_gene: TRBV4-1; CDR3aa: CASSRPAAGRGTDTQYF
abundance: many; v_gene: TRBV27; CDR3aa: CASSWGGELFF
abundance: -; v_gene: TRBV29-1; CDR3aa: CSVREGESLDTQYF
abundance: -; v_gene: TRBV19; CDR3aa: CASSMFGEMFF
abundance: -; v_gene: TRBV28; CDR3aa: CASNSGTGDNNEQFF
abundance: -; v_gene: TRBV14; CDR3aa: CASSLNRYEQYF
abundance: few; v_gene: TRBV29-1; CDR3aa: CSVLGGGPGELFF
abundance: -; v_gene: TRBV9; CDR3aa: CASSHGGGALQETQYF
abundance: -; v_gene: TRBV3-1; CDR3aa: CASGGTRGETQYF
abundance: few; v_gene: TRBV4-1; CDR3aa: CASSQTFPATNEKLFF
abundance: -; v_gene: TRBV10-2; CDR3aa: CASRGTVGAYEQYF
abundance: few; v_gene: TRBV6-5; CDR3aa: CASSYGGQNTEAFF
abundance: -; v_gene: TRBV4-2; CDR3aa: CASSQGKSRELFF
abundance: -; v_gene: TRBV2; CDR3aa: CASIPPEGGGYTEAFF
abundance: -; v_gene: TRBV13; CDR3aa: CASSLGRRGNNEQFF
abundance: -; v_gene: TRBV7-2; CDR3aa: CASSLGSGTDTQYF
abundance: -; v_gene: TRBV9; CDR3aa: CASSVVEGFYGYTF
abundance: few; v_gene: TRBV7-2; CDR3aa: CASRFSGRNEQFF
abundance: many; v_gene: TRBV6-5; CDR3aa: CASSYGLAGETQYF
abundance: -; v_gene: TRBV4-1; CDR3aa: CASSHGGASGGADEQFF
abundance: -; v_gene: TRBV6-5; CDR3aa: CASSVSGGPVNEQFF